This T cell receptor beta chain was recorded in a study of CD8 T cells in ankylosing spondylitis. Comments on this clonotype: Its antigen is still unknown.

One entry per CDR3 protein, called by TCRdb with MiXCR from the 5' RACE reads. The data show about 800,000 distinct CDR3 sequences, 10% to 15% seen once. This CDR3 is 13 amino acids long. Trimming stripped 5 bases from V and 5 bases from J, with 12 bases between. The germline gives CDR1 SGHTA, CDR2 FQGTGA. Overall study results and limits: Clones tied to disease were said to be significantly enriched in matched ankylosing spondylitis synovial fluid. For ankylosing spondylitis blood, a TCR beta motif of under 10 highly homologous variants appeared characteristic.

This receptor was obtained from a male donor with ankylosing spondylitis. The source material was blood, either unsorted or a sorted T cell fraction (not recorded which). The rearrangement links TRBV7-3 to TRBJ1-1; D might be TRBD1 (5 bases). The CDR3 is CASSAQTETEAFF. CDR3 bases: TGTGCCAGCAGCGCTCAGACAGAGACTGAAGCTTTCTTT.